The T cell receptor beta chain under discussion was sequenced for a study of PD-1 blockade in classical Hodgkin lymphoma. Notes on the study in general: Why the repertoires differ is still unclear, perhaps disease activity or prior therapy. Healthy donors reportedly exceeded newly diagnosed patients in baseline TCR diversity.

As to time point: newly diagnosed, previously untreated cHL patient sample. Magnetic negative selection of thawed PBMCs was the method by which CD4+ T cells were purified. What served as comparison were PBMCs in newly diagnosed, untreated classical Hodgkin lymphoma. Comment on this clone: The antigen is unknown.

Assay used: immunoSEQ multiplex PCR; TCRdb lists only in-frame clones, some missing. The sample lists fewer than 3,500 clones, 84% seen once, with more than 2% in the top ten. Germline V CDR1 and CDR2: ENHRY, SYGVKD. V gave up 5 bases and J gave up 7 bases; unmatched junction bases: 14. The CDR3 is made up of 15 amino acids. The origin of this receptor is a human donor with classical Hodgkin lymphoma. What was sequenced was CD4+ T cells from blood. The chain is built from TRBV10-3 and TRBJ2-7; TRBD2 matches at 7 bases. The CDR3, as DNA: TGTGCCATCAGTCCCTCTCGCGAGCGGGATGCTGAGCAGTACTTC. It is translated as CAISPSRERDAEQYF.